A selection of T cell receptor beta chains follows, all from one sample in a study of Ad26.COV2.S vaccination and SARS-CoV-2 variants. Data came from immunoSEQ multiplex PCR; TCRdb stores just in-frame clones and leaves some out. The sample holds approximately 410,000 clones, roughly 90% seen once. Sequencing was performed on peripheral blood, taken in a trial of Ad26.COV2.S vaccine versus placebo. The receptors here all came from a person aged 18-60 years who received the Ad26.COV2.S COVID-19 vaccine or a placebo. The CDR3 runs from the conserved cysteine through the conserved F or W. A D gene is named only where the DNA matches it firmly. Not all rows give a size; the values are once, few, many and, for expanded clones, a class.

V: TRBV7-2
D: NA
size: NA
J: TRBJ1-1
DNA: TGTGCCAGCAGCTTACCCCTGAACACTGAAGCTTTCTTT
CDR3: CASSLPLNTEAFF

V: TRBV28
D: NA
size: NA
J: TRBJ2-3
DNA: TGTGCCACCGGGGCGAGGGGGGGCAGCACAGATACGCAGTATTTT
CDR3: CATGARGGSTDTQYF

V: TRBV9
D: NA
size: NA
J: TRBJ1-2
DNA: TGTGCCAGCAGCACTACCGGGACGGTCGCTGGGTCTTACACCTTC
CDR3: CASSTTGTVAGSYTF

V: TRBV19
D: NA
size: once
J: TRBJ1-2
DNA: TGTGCCAGTAGTCCGTTTCCAGGGGCATTTTCGGCAGGCTACACCTTC
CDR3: CASSPFPGAFSAGYTF

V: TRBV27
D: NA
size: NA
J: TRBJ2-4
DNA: TGTGCCAGCAGTCCAGGGGTAGCCAAAAACATTCAGTACTTC
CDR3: CASSPGVAKNIQYF

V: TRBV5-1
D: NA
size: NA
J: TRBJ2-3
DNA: TGCGCCAGCAGCTTGTCTGCGGGCCCAGATACGCAGTATTTT
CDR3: CASSLSAGPDTQYF

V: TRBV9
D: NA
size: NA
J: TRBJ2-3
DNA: TGTGCCAGCAGCGTAGCTGGCTCCGCAGATACGCAGTATTTT
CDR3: CASSVAGSADTQYF

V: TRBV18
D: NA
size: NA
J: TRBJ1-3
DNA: TGTGCCAGCTCACCAGCGGTCCCCACCCCGGGAAACACCATATATTTT
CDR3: CASSPAVPTPGNTIYF

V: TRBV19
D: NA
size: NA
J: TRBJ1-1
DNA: TGTGCCACCAAATGGGGGGGGACCCACACTGAAGCTTTCTTT
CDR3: CATKWGGTHTEAFF

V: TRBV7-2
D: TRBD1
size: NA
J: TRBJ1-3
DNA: TGTGCCAGCAGCTTAGTGGGACAGGGAATCGGAAACACCATATATTTT
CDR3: CASSLVGQGIGNTIYF

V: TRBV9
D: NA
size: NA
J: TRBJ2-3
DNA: TGTGCCAGCAGCGTAGTTGCGCGGCAAGATACGCAGTATTTT
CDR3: CASSVVARQDTQYF

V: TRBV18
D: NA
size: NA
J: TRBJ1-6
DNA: TGTGCCAGCTCACCAAGGGCTGCGTCCTATAATTCACCCCTCCACTTT
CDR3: CASSPRAASYNSPLHF

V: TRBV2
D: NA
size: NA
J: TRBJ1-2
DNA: TGTGCCAGCAGTCCAACATACTATGGCTACACCTTC
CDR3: CASSPTYYGYTF

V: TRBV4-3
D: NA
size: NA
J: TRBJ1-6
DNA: TGCGCCAGCAGCCAAGTTGAGGTTGGAGTAACTCCCCTCCACTTT
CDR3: CASSQVEVGVTPLHF

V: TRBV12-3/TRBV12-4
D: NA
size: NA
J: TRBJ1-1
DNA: TGTGCCAGCAGTCGACCAGGGGAAGCTTTCTTT
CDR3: CASSRPGEAFF

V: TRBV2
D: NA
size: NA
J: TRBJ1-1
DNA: TGTGCCAGCAGTGGGTGGATCAGGGTGAACACTGAAGCTTTCTTT
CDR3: CASSGWIRVNTEAFF

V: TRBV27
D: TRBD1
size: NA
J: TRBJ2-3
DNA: TGTGCCAGCAGTTTCTTACAGGGGGACGGAGATACGCAGTATTTT
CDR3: CASSFLQGDGDTQYF

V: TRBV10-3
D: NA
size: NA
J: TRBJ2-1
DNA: TGTGCCATCAGTGAGCGGGGCCCATACAATGAGCAGTTCTTC
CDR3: CAISERGPYNEQFF

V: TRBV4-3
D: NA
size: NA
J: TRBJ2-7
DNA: TGCGCCAGCAGCCAAGCAGTTCGGGGTGGCTACGAGCAGTACTTC
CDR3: CASSQAVRGGYEQYF

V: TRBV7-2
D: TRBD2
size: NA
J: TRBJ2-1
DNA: TGTGCCAGCAGCTTAGAAAGGGGACTAGCGGGGGGCTCCGAGGGCTTCTTC
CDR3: CASSLERGLAGGSEGFF

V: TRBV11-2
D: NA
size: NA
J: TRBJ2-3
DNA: TGTGCCAGCAGAACCCCCCGTGGACAGCAATTCGATACGCAGTATTTT
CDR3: CASRTPRGQQFDTQYF

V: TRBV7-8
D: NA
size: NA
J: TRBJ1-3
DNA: TGTGCCAGCGGCGCGGGTTTCGCTGGAAACACCATATATTTT
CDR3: CASGAGFAGNTIYF